This T cell receptor (beta chain) was profiled in a study of T cells after yellow fever vaccination. Study-wide background: Where fractions had low cell numbers, libraries were prepared from them with the SMART-Seq v4 Ultra Low Input RNA kit. Overall study results and limits: Clones from primary vaccination mostly reappeared after the booster (about 97% CD4, around 90% CD8).

Note on this clonotype: The antigen is not known.

Trimming shortened V by 5 bases and J by 1 base, and 12 bases separated the two germline ends. This CDR3 contains 15 residues. Germline CDR1 and CDR2: SGHTA and FQGNSA. TCRdb analysed the 5' RACE reads with MiXCR anew, one entry per CDR3 protein. Of approximately 550,000 distinct CDR3 sequences listed, roughly a fifth are singletons. The material sequenced was PBMCs, taken 15 days after the yellow fever booster vaccination. This sequence originates from a man aged 25-40 years who received the YFV17D yellow fever vaccine. The chain joins TRBV7-2 to TRBJ2-4; D is perhaps TRBD2 (5 bases). CDR3 sequence reads: CASSQEVIAKNIQYF. Here the CDR3 DNA reads TGTGCCAGCAGCCAGGAGGTAATCGCCAAAAACATTCAGTACTTC.